The following is a T cell receptor beta chain sequence with its context. The table lists this clonotype with a few counts. Its binding antigen is unknown. It has no much larger one-base neighbor in the sample; base qualities were not kept. The library was prepared using 5' RACE. TCRbeta was amplified by two rounds of PCR with Phusion High-Fidelity polymerase, and sample-specific barcodes were added in the primers. TCRbeta libraries were generated by template-switch cDNA synthesis with SMARTScribe reverse transcriptase and a TRBC-specific primer. After barcoding, samples were pooled and then prepared using the NEBNext Ultra DNA Library Prep Kit for Illumina. Libraries were sequenced on an Illumina MiSeq with the MiSeq reagent kit v2, 300 cycles. For the original study's pipeline: Reads were demultiplexed by barcode with Jemultiplexer and were aligned with MiTCR using default parameters. Non-functional sequences were filtered out with VDJtools, and clonotypes were defined by amino acid sequence, with frequencies based on assigned sequence reads. Clonal space homeostasis binned clonotypes by frequency as over-represented (0.05-1), large, medium and small. TCRdb's own reprocessing of the public reads used fastp at Q25 and MiXCR and kept productive beta chains. Rows are combined by CDR3 protein, so each entry shows the most common genes and DNA. The V and J calls and clone size come from TCRdb's table, not from the authors' own analysis. The sample records about 930 distinct CDR3 sequences, 20% to 25% of which are singletons. About 35% of the sample comes from the top ten.

Looking up the germline V gene yields CDR1 SQVTM and CDR2 ANQGSEA. From the cysteine up to the phenylalanine, the CDR3 has a length of 17 residues. Only the CDR3 DNA stays, 51 bases, in frame from base 1. After removal of 0 bases from V and 4 bases from J, the junction retains 9 bases not matched to a gene. Read against the paper, the sample's time point label means: mid-infection, around enteric fever diagnosis. Using flow cytometry, MAIT cells, defined as Valpha7.2+ CD161+ T cells, were identified and sorted. In six or seven volunteers who developed enteric fever after controlled oral challenge with live Salmonella Paratyphi A, circulating MAIT cell TCRbeta repertoires were profiled over time. MAIT cell samples were contributed by each diagnosed volunteer at pre-infection, mid-infection and post-infection timepoints. Enteric fever was diagnosed as Paratyphi A bacteremia and/or persistent fever above 38 °C lasting more than 12 hours. Challenged volunteers were diagnosed with infection between day 4 and day 7 after challenge. For RNA extraction, between about 4,500 and 10,000 MAIT cells per sample were sorted directly into RNAqueous-Micro lysis buffer. Lymphoprep gradient centrifugation was used to isolate peripheral blood mononuclear cells from blood samples and leukocyte cones. Cells were sorted on either a BD FACSAria Fusion or a BD FACSAria III sorter.

The entry originates in a study of MAIT cells during Salmonella Paratyphi A infection (dated by TCRdb to 2016 to 2017). At the level of the whole study: A single dose of 1-5x10^3 CFU of S. Paratyphi A strain NVGH308 was swallowed by adult volunteers aged 18 to 60. Ciprofloxacin 500 mg twice daily for 14 days, starting at diagnosis, was given to diagnosed volunteers. Overall study results and their limits: MAIT TRBV usage was oligoclonal, favouring TRBV20 and TRBV6, and appeared unchanged by infection. Diagnosed volunteers showed more expansion or contraction among top five MAIT clonotypes than healthy controls (roughly 0.56 versus 0.12), suggesting infection-driven repertoire reshaping. The space taken up by over-represented MAIT clonotypes dropped significantly from baseline to mid-infection (about 0.15 to 0.11), while post-infection showed no significant difference. Although the availability of volunteer samples limited sample sizes, the sizes were judged adequate for detecting differences between groups.

This TCR came from a person aged 18-70 years who was deliberately infected with Salmonella Paratyphi A in a paratyphoid fever challenge study. Rearrangement joined TRBV29-1 to TRBJ2-2, with 9 central nucleotides matching TRBD2. The material was MAIT cells from PBMCs, obtained at the middle sampling point of the challenge study. DNA sequence: TGCAGCGTTGAAGAAGGGAAGCGGGAGGTCGGCACCGGGGAGCTGTTTTTT. This codes for CSVEEGKREVGTGELFF.